Listed below are T cell receptor beta chains from one sample, sequenced in a study of shared clonotypes between healthy human individuals. Measured with immunoSEQ multiplex PCR; TCRdb has only the in-frame clones, and not every one. The data contain hundreds of thousands of clones, around 77% of them singletons. The specimen was PBMCs. These TCRs come from a woman aged 40 to 50 in good health. Some clones in this sample may be carry-over from other donors' samples. Each CDR3 is given with its conserved first and last residue. A D gene is named only where the DNA matches it firmly. Clone size appears in some rows only: once, few, many, or a class for an expanded clone.

D gene	clone size	V gene	J gene	CDR3 protein	CDR3 DNA
NA	NA	TRBV5-1	TRBJ2-3	CASSLEDRWGDTQYF	TGCGCCAGCAGCTTGGAGGACCGGTGGGGAGATACGCAGTATTTT
NA	once	TRBV20-1	TRBJ2-5	CSALGYERYF	TGCAGTGCCCTAGGGTACGAGCGGTACTTC
NA	NA	TRBV7-2	TRBJ2-3	CASSLGRLSTDTQYF	TGTGCCAGCAGCTTAGGGCGCTTAAGCACAGATACGCAGTATTTT
NA	once	TRBV6-1	TRBJ1-5	CASSQYSNQPQHF	TGTGCCAGCAGTCAGTATAGCAATCAGCCCCAGCATTTT
TRBD2	few	TRBV5-6	TRBJ2-3	CASSSLAGGTDTQYF	TGTGCCAGCAGCTCTCTTGCGGGGGGCACAGATACGCAGTATTTT
TRBD2	NA	TRBV25-1	TRBJ2-1	CASSSPGLAGDNEQFF	TGTGCCAGCAGCAGCCCGGGACTAGCGGGAGATAATGAGCAGTTCTTC
NA	NA	TRBV7-6	TRBJ1-2	CASSLGQGGYGYTF	TGTGCCAGCAGCTTAGGTCAGGGCGGCTATGGCTACACCTTC
NA	few	TRBV6-5	TRBJ1-2	CASSYGGIYGYTF	TGTGCCAGCAGTTACGGGGGGATCTATGGCTACACCTTC
TRBD2	NA	TRBV28	TRBJ2-1	CASIGTSGLVFF	TGTGCCAGCATCGGGACTAGCGGTCTTGTGTTCTTC
TRBD1	NA	TRBV7-9	TRBJ2-3	CASSLGTGGADTQYF	TGTGCCAGCAGCTTAGGGACAGGGGGTGCAGATACGCAGTATTTT
TRBD2	NA	TRBV29-1	TRBJ2-4	CSVDGWGGEPLSRLAKNIQYF	TGCAGCGTTGATGGGTGGGGAGGGGAACCCCTGAGCCGACTAGCCAAAAACATTCAGTACTTC
NA	few	TRBV30	TRBJ2-7	CAWSQVFRVSPEQYF	TGTGCCTGGAGCCAAGTATTTCGGGTTTCCCCCGAGCAGTACTTC
NA	NA	TRBV7-2	TRBJ1-2	CASKNPPGTYTF	TGTGCCAGCAAAAACCCCCCGGGAACCTACACCTTC
TRBD1	NA	TRBV7-8	TRBJ1-1	CASSRTGGTEAFF	TGTGCCAGCAGCCGGACAGGGGGCACTGAAGCTTTCTTT
NA	NA	TRBV7-3	TRBJ2-4	CASSAAMRGLAKNIQYF	TGTGCCAGCAGCGCCGCAATGAGGGGCCTAGCCAAAAACATTCAGTACTTC
NA	NA	TRBV19	TRBJ1-4	CATSRDPGSEKLFF	TGTGCCACCTCTCGGGACCCTGGAAGTGAAAAACTGTTTTTT
TRBD1	NA	TRBV5-1	TRBJ2-7	CASSSRTGSYEQYF	TGCGCCAGCAGCTCAAGGACAGGTTCCTACGAGCAGTACTTC
NA	NA	TRBV29-1	TRBJ2-6	CSASRANVLTF	TGCAGCGCGAGTCGGGCCAACGTCCTGACTTTC
NA	NA	TRBV15	TRBJ2-2	CATSRPLITSPGELFF	TGTGCCACCAGCCGACCGCTAATTACTAGTCCCGGGGAGCTGTTTTTT
TRBD2	once	TRBV7-2	TRBJ2-7	CASSIGTSGAYEQYF	TGTGCCAGCAGCATCGGGACTAGCGGAGCCTACGAGCAGTACTTC
NA	once	TRBV21-1	TRBJ1-1	CASSKLRFTEAFF	TGTGCCAGCAGCAAATTAAGGTTCACTGAAGCTTTCTTT
TRBD1	NA	TRBV6-1	TRBJ1-1	CASSVPGQGRLEAFF	TGTGCCAGCAGTGTACCGGGACAGGGGCGACTGGAAGCTTTCTTT
TRBD1	NA	TRBV18	TRBJ1-1	CASSQGQGVEAFF	TGTGCCAGCTCACAGGGACAGGGGGTGGAAGCTTTCTTT
NA	NA	TRBV5-1	TRBJ1-2	CASSLDNYGYTF	TGCGCCAGCAGCCTGGATAACTATGGCTACACCTTC
NA	NA	TRBV30	TRBJ2-4	CAWSQGVDIQYF	TGTGCCTGGAGTCAGGGTGTAGACATTCAGTACTTC
NA	NA	TRBV6-1	TRBJ2-7	CASSSPLSAVYEQYF	TGTGCCAGCAGTTCCCCCCTTAGCGCCGTCTACGAGCAGTACTTC
TRBD1	NA	TRBV28	TRBJ1-2	CASSRTGFYYGYTF	TGTGCCAGCAGTCGGACAGGTTTCTACTATGGCTACACCTTC
TRBD2	NA	TRBV10-2	TRBJ2-3	CASGPGLADTDTQYF	TGCGCCAGCGGGCCGGGACTAGCGGATACAGATACGCAGTATTTT
TRBD2	NA	TRBV6-5	TRBJ2-7	CASSSGTSGREDEQYF	TGTGCCAGCAGTTCCGGGACTAGCGGGAGGGAGGACGAGCAGTACTTC
NA	few	TRBV6-6	TRBJ2-3	CASSYRDSTDTQYF	TGTGCCAGCAGTTACAGGGACAGCACAGATACGCAGTATTTT
TRBD1	NA	TRBV27	TRBJ1-2	CASSGQDYGYTF	TGTGCCAGCAGTGGACAGGACTATGGCTACACCTTC
NA	NA	TRBV11-2	TRBJ2-7	CASSLVPVWGFGSYEQYF	TGTGCCAGCAGCTTAGTACCGGTGTGGGGGTTCGGTTCCTACGAGCAGTACTTC
NA	few	TRBV25-1	TRBJ1-1	CASSEYYSGAFF	TGTGCCAGCAGTGAATATTACAGTGGAGCTTTCTTT
NA	once	TRBV9	TRBJ2-1	CASSAGNKQFF	TGTGCCAGCAGCGCGGGAAATAAGCAGTTCTTC
TRBD2	NA	TRBV9	TRBJ2-5	CASSVDSGGVPETQYF	TGTGCCAGCAGCGTAGATAGCGGGGGGGTCCCAGAGACCCAGTACTTC
TRBD1	NA	TRBV5-4	TRBJ1-1	CASSFQGARVDAFF	TGTGCCAGCAGCTTCCAGGGGGCGAGGGTCGATGCTTTCTTT
TRBD1	few	TRBV29-1	TRBJ1-1	CSVGPGTGLKAFF	TGCAGCGTTGGTCCCGGGACAGGGTTGAAGGCTTTCTTT
NA	NA	TRBV7-9	TRBJ2-1	CASSLRGSSYNEQFF	TGTGCCAGCAGCCTCCGGGGGAGCTCCTACAATGAGCAGTTCTTC
NA	NA	TRBV30	TRBJ1-2	CAWGPRDYGYTF	TGTGCCTGGGGACCGCGGGACTATGGCTACACCTTC
NA	NA	TRBV18	TRBJ2-7	CASSRDSYEQYF	TGTGCCAGCTCACGTGATTCCTACGAGCAGTACTTC
TRBD2	once	TRBV9	TRBJ2-1	CASSVGGTSGSQSHEQFF	TGTGCCAGCAGCGTAGGGGGGACTAGCGGGTCCCAAAGCCATGAGCAGTTCTTC
TRBD1	NA	TRBV5-4	TRBJ1-1	CASSFQDRPNTEAFF	TGTGCCAGCAGCTTTCAGGACAGGCCGAACACTGAAGCTTTCTTT
NA	NA	TRBV2	TRBJ1-2	CASSLEEGTYGYTF	TGTGCCAGCAGTTTGGAGGAGGGGACCTATGGCTACACCTTC
TRBD1	NA	TRBV7-9	TRBJ2-1	CASDRGRSEQFF	TGTGCCAGCGACAGGGGGCGTTCCGAGCAGTTCTTC
NA	NA	TRBV4-2	TRBJ2-5	CASSQDRISQETQYF	TGTGCCAGCAGCCAAGATCGGATATCACAAGAGACCCAGTACTTC
NA	NA	TRBV5-1	TRBJ2-2	CASSLERAGSGELFF	TGCGCCAGCAGCTTGGAAAGGGCTGGTTCCGGGGAGCTGTTTTTT
NA	NA	TRBV7-2	TRBJ2-3	CASSLGLPSTDTQYF	TGTGCCAGCAGCTTGGGACTCCCTAGCACAGATACGCAGTATTTT
NA	once	TRBV27	TRBJ1-5	CASSFFGLNQPQHF	TGTGCCAGCAGTTTTTTCGGGTTAAATCAGCCCCAGCATTTT
TRBD1	NA	TRBV28	TRBJ2-7	CASTRQGAAYEQYF	TGTGCCAGCACTCGACAGGGGGCTGCCTACGAGCAGTACTTC
NA	NA	TRBV7-8	TRBJ2-7	CASSLSLAGVSVYEQYF	TGTGCCAGCAGCTTAAGCCTGGCAGGGGTTTCAGTTTACGAGCAGTACTTC
TRBD1	NA	TRBV5-5	TRBJ2-1	CASSSNRDRQFF	TGTGCCAGCAGCTCGAACCGGGACAGACAGTTCTTC
NA	few	TRBV5-1	TRBJ2-3	CASSLGSTDTQYF	TGCGCCAGCAGCTTGGGTAGCACAGATACGCAGTATTTT
NA	once	TRBV6-1	TRBJ1-1	CASRTGGNTEAFF	TGTGCCAGCAGGACAGGAGGAAACACTGAAGCTTTCTTT